This T cell receptor beta chain is from a study of blood T cell repertoires in COVID-19. Study overall: PBMCs, B-cell-depleted T cells, or T cells provided the cDNA or gDNA that made up the material.

The CDR3 runs to 13 residues. Germline lookup yields CDR1 GTSNPN and CDR2 SVGIG (reference sequence). Deletions cut 0 bases from V and 5 bases from J, with 8 bases between. Under the authors' procedure: Amplifying reference gene primers gave estimates of nucleated cell counts. The method was immunoSEQ multiplex PCR; TCRdb's version includes in-frame clones alone and lacks a portion of them. V and J calls and clone size follow that table, whereas D and trimming were derived from the DNA. Of more than 300,000 clones listed, around 87% were seen once; the top ten hold 1%. The Seattle site enrolled patients during active infection and followed them longitudinally.

The chain recombines TRBV30 with TRBJ1-5; no clear D gene. This receptor was obtained from a woman between 40 and 55 years old with COVID-19, enrolled during active disease. Source material: peripheral blood. The CDR3 DNA reads TGTGCCTGGAGTGTGTTCGGAGATCAGCCCCAGCATTTT. It encodes CAWSVFGDQPQHF. The full variable domain, completed using reference TRBV30 and TRBJ1-5, is SQTIHQWPATLVQPVGSPLSLECTVEGTSNPNLYWYRQAAGRGLQLLFYSVGIGQISSEVPQNLSASRPQDRQFILSSKKLLLSDSGFYLCAWSVFGDQPQHFGDGTRLSIL.